These T cell receptor beta chains were read from a single sample in a study of blood T cells in healthy people across ages. TCRdb processed the 5' RACE reads anew with MiXCR; each CDR3 protein has one entry. The table includes approximately 830,000 distinct CDR3 sequences, about 62% detected once. Source material: blood. These receptors were taken from a man aged 25-45 years in good health. Both conserved end residues are part of each CDR3. The order of the fields is CDR3 DNA, CDR3 protein, D gene, V gene, J gene, clone size. The D gene is left open where the match is weak. Clone size is shown for a subset of rows, as once, few, many or a class of expanded clone.

DNA: TGTGCCAGCAGCACCGTCGCGACAGGGCTGACTGAAGCTTTCTTT; CDR3: CASSTVATGLTEAFF; D: TRBD1; V: TRBV7-2; J: TRBJ1-1; size: NA
DNA: TGTGCCAGCAGATGCAGGATATATAGGGCCATCAATCAGCCCCAGCATTTT; CDR3: CASRCRIYRAINQPQHF; D: NA; V: TRBV21-1; J: TRBJ1-5; size: once
DNA: TGTGCCAGCAGTACCCGCAGGGCGCTACGGGAGACCCAGTACTTC; CDR3: CASSTRRALRETQYF; D: NA; V: TRBV6-2/TRBV6-3; J: TRBJ2-5; size: once
DNA: TGTGCCAGCAGAAGGGGGTCCTATAATTCACCCCTCCACTTT; CDR3: CASRRGSYNSPLHF; D: NA; V: TRBV2; J: TRBJ1-6; size: NA
DNA: TGTGCCAGCAACGAACAGGGCGATCAGCCCCAGCATTTT; CDR3: CASNEQGDQPQHF; D: NA; V: TRBV28; J: TRBJ1-5; size: NA
DNA: TGTGCCAGCAGCGCTGGGGGGAACCCCAAAAACATTCAGTACTTC; CDR3: CASSAGGNPKNIQYF; D: NA; V: TRBV9; J: TRBJ2-4; size: once
DNA: TGTGCCAGCAACAGCGGGAGGGCCGCAGATACGCAGTATTTT; CDR3: CASNSGRAADTQYF; D: TRBD2; V: TRBV2; J: TRBJ2-3; size: NA
DNA: TGTACCAGCAGTTTTTTAGGGGGCCGGGAGACCCAGTACTTC; CDR3: CTSSFLGGRETQYF; D: TRBD1; V: TRBV27; J: TRBJ2-5; size: NA
DNA: TGCGCCAGCAGCTTGATGTTAGACACAGATACGCAGTATTTT; CDR3: CASSLMLDTDTQYF; D: NA; V: TRBV5-1; J: TRBJ2-3; size: NA
DNA: TGTGCCAGCAGCGAGGGGGACAGGTCTGGGGCCAACGTCCTGACTTTC; CDR3: CASSEGDRSGANVLTF; D: TRBD1; V: TRBV9; J: TRBJ2-6; size: NA
DNA: TGTGCCAGCAGCCAAGATTCCATAACGAAGTATGGCTACACCTTC; CDR3: CASSQDSITKYGYTF; D: NA; V: TRBV3-1; J: TRBJ1-2; size: few
DNA: TGTGCCAGCAGTCGCCTAGCGGTGGGGGAAACAGATACGCAGTATTTT; CDR3: CASSRLAVGETDTQYF; D: TRBD2; V: TRBV6-2/TRBV6-3; J: TRBJ2-3; size: NA
DNA: TGTGCCAGCAGTTTATTTTGGACGGAGACTTACGAGCAGTACTTC; CDR3: CASSLFWTETYEQYF; D: NA; V: TRBV27; J: TRBJ2-7; size: NA
DNA: TGTGCCAGCACCGGGTATGATCAGCCCCAGCATTTT; CDR3: CASTGYDQPQHF; D: NA; V: TRBV12-3/TRBV12-4; J: TRBJ1-5; size: NA
DNA: TGTGCCAGCAGTTCCGGACAAGGCAACGTCCTGACTTTC; CDR3: CASSSGQGNVLTF; D: NA; V: TRBV12-3/TRBV12-4; J: TRBJ2-6; size: NA
DNA: TGCAGTGCTAGAGATAGCGGGGGGGGTACGTATACGCAGTATTTT; CDR3: CSARDSGGGTYTQYF; D: TRBD2; V: TRBV20-1; J: TRBJ2-3; size: NA